This section outlines one TCR beta chain sequence together with its context. TCRdb's table, derived via immunoSEQ multiplex PCR, lists solely in-frame clones and lacks some. The table lists a few hundred thousand clones, 85% to 90% of them singletons. This entry comes from a study of blood T cell repertoires in COVID-19. About the research overall: Specimens from acute and convalescent COVID-19 originated in the United States, Italy and Spain.

Symptom resolution, clearance, or two negative PCRs marked donors in Cohort 3 as recovered. After removal of 2 bases from V and 4 bases from J, the junction contained 9 bases not matched to a gene. Looked up from germline, CDR1 is MNHEY and CDR2 is SVGAGI. The CDR3 runs to 16 residues. This chain connects TRBV6-5 to TRBJ2-5; 8 bases match TRBD2. This clonotype was sampled from a man aged 18-30 years who had recovered from COVID-19. Sequenced sample: PBMCs or T cells enriched from blood (not recorded which). CDR3 residues: CASSYRIPGLGETQYF. CDR3 coding DNA: TGTGCCAGCAGTTACCGCATCCCGGGACTAGGAGAGACCCAGTACTTC.